The 17 T cell receptor beta chains below come from one sample, sequenced in a study of beta chain features in type 1 diabetes. Study-level points and caveats: There was a moderate but significant shortening of TCRB CDR3s in all four CD4+ subsets of Type 1 diabetes patients.

No antigens are known for them. The authors reverse transcribed all of the isolated RNA, so sequencing captured expressed TCRB transcripts. Clones were sequenced by immunoSEQ multiplex PCR, and TCRdb holds only the in-frame ones, with some missing. The table includes approximately 150,000 clones, more than 10% detected once. The sequencing sample was made of central memory CD4+ T cells from blood. These receptors came from a man between 18 and 35 years old with type 1 diabetes.

This clone was counted a few times. The chain links TRBV2 to TRBJ2-3; D possibly uses TRBD1 or TRBD2 (5 bases each). V lost 4 bases to trimming and J lost 6 bases, with 11 bases between them. Germline-derived CDR1 and CDR2 are SNHLY and FYNNEI. The CDR3 contains 13 residues. This CDR3 is CASSARGGDTQYF. The CDR3 region has the DNA TGTGCCAGCAGTGCTCGGGGCGGTGATACGCAGTATTTT.

The rearrangement joins TRBV5-4 to TRBJ2-5; a possible D gene is TRBD1 (6 bases). Germline V gene data show CDR1 as SGHNT and CDR2 as YYREEE (reference sequence). The CDR3 consists of 16 residues. V was pared by 6 bases and J by 1 base, with 19 bases between. CDR3 amino acids: CASNTLGAASQETQYF. In nucleotides, the CDR3 is TGTGCCAGCAACACACTGGGGGCAGCAAGCCAAGAGACCCAGTACTTC.

CDR3 coding DNA: TGTGCCATCAGTGAGCCTCGAGGGAGGAACACTGAAGCTTTCTTT. Amino acid sequence: CAISEPRGRNTEAFF. The chain has TRBV10-3 and TRBJ1-1; the D is unclear. V lost 2 bases and J 1 base, leaving 11 bases between the germline ends. Germline V gene data show CDR1 as ENHRY and CDR2 as SYGVKD. The CDR3 is 15 residues long.

This clone was counted a few times. This chain connects TRBV11-1 to TRBJ2-3, with 7 bases matching TRBD1. Germline values: CDR1 SGHAT, CDR2 FQDESV (reference sequence). This CDR3 is 17 amino acids long. V lost 0 bases and J lost 2; bases outside the gene matches: 8. CDR3 DNA sequence: TGTGCCAGCAGCTTAGCCCCGGCAGGGGGTTACACAGATACGCAGTATTTT. This encodes CASSLAPAGGYTDTQYF.

This clone was recorded a few times. V is TRBV9 and J is TRBJ2-1, with D perhaps TRBD2 (5 bases). The CDR3 is 15 residues long. Trimming removed 4 bases from V and 7 bases from J, with 18 bases in between. Germline V gives CDR1 SGDLS, CDR2 YYNGEE. The CDR3 coding sequence is TGTGCCAGCAGCCCCACGGGGAAGGGAACTAATGAGCAGTTCTTC. It specifies CASSPTGKGTNEQFF.

This clone turned up a few times. This chain links TRBV5-1 with TRBJ2-5; 9 bases fit TRBD1. The CDR3 loop spans 14 amino acids. Germline CDR1 SGHRS, CDR2 YFSETQ. V was pared by 3 bases and J by 1 base, with 1 base of the junction left unmatched. CDR3 sequence (DNA): TGCGCCAGCAGCTGGGGACAGGGCCAAGAGACCCAGTACTTC. Protein: CASSWGQGQETQYF. The full variable domain, rest sourced from reference TRBV5-1 and TRBJ2-5, is KAGVTQTPRYLIKTRGQQVTLSCSPISGHRSVSWYQQTPGQGLQFLFEYFSETQRNKGNFPGRFSGRQFSNSRSEMNVSTLELGDSALYLCASSWGQGQETQYFGPGTRLLVL.

Only a few counts were recorded for this clone. This chain uses TRBV5-1 with TRBJ1-1, with D perhaps TRBD1 (5 bases). The germline V gene has CDR1 SGHRS and CDR2 YFSETQ. This CDR3 has 13 amino acids. Trimming took 4 bases from V and 3 from J, leaving 10 bases between them. CDR3: CASSQGLDTEAFF. The CDR3 DNA reads TGCGCCAGCAGCCAGGGCCTGGACACTGAAGCTTTCTTT.

This clone was seen a few times. V and J are TRBV7-9 and TRBJ1-1, with D hard to call. Trimming removed 6 bases from V and 0 bases from J, with 8 bases in between. This CDR3 has 13 amino acids. Germline CDR1 and CDR2: SEHNR and FQNEAQ (reference sequence). Here the CDR3 DNA reads TGTGCCAGCAGGGCGGGTCTGAACACTGAAGCTTTCTTT. Protein sequence: CASRAGLNTEAFF.

There are a few counts of this clone. This chain connects TRBV30 to TRBJ2-5; TRBD2 agrees at 10 bases. This CDR3 is built from 15 residues. CDR1 is GTSNPN, CDR2 SVGIG, per germline (reference sequence). V shed 1 base and J 7 bases; nucleotides not matched to a gene: 9. The DNA for the CDR3 is TGTGCCTGGAGTGGGATAGCGGGGGGCGCGGGGACCCAGTACTTC. Protein product: CAWSGIAGGAGTQYF.

This clone has just a few counts. The genes are TRBV30 and TRBJ2-2; the D gene is possibly TRBD1 (6 bases). Germline lookup yields CDR1 GTSNPN and CDR2 SVGIG (reference sequence). The CDR3 has 17 residues. V gave up 4 bases and J gave up 0 bases, with 18 bases separating them. DNA for the CDR3: TGTGCCTGGATGAAAACAGGGTGGCAAACGAACACCGGGGAGCTGTTTTTT. Protein product: CAWMKTGWQTNTGELFF.

The chain uses TRBV18 and TRBJ1-4, with 7 bases aligning to TRBD1. The CDR3 length is 15 residues. Germline assignment: CDR1 KGHSH and CDR2 LQKENI. Losses at the gene ends were 0 bases for V and 8 bases for J; bases not matched to a gene: 6. This CDR3 is CASSPPMRGQEKLFF. CDR3 in DNA: TGTGCCAGCTCACCACCGATGAGGGGACAGGAAAAACTGTTTTTT.

In this sample, this clone turned up many times. The chain joins TRBV7-2 to TRBJ2-3; D is undetermined. Trimming stripped 2 bases from V and 6 bases from J, with 6 bases between. Germline loops: CDR1 SGHTA, CDR2 FQGNSA. The CDR3 extends over 12 amino acids. The CDR3 region is CASSLTWDTQYF. CDR3 DNA: TGTGCCAGCAGCTTAACGTGGGATACGCAGTATTTT.

This clone was counted only a few times. This sequence joins TRBV5-4 and TRBJ2-5, with 12 bases lining up with TRBD2. With 3 bases clipped from V and 2 bases from J, the junction kept 11 bases outside the gene matches. Looked up from germline, CDR1 is SGHNT and CDR2 is YYREEE (reference sequence). The CDR3 covers 18 residues. CDR3 coding DNA: TGTGCCAGCAGCTCGCGTATCGCCCTAGCGGGGGGGCAAGAGACCCAGTACTTC. Encoded protein: CASSSRIALAGGQETQYF.

The chain joins TRBV10-1 to TRBJ2-1; TRBD2 aligns across 13 bases. With 3 bases clipped from V and 9 bases from J, the junction kept 5 bases outside the gene matches. Looked up from germline, CDR1 is WNHNN and CDR2 is SYGVQD (reference sequence). The CDR3 is 15 residues long. The CDR3 spells CASSDLLAGGTEQFF. The CDR3 nucleotides read TGCGCCAGCAGTGACTTACTAGCGGGGGGGACTGAGCAGTTCTTC.

The DNA for the CDR3 is TGTGCCAGCAGCTCGGACAGGGTCTCCGGGGAGCTGTTTTTT. This gives the protein CASSSDRVSGELFF. This chain uses TRBV7-8 with TRBJ2-2; 8 bases line up with TRBD1. The CDR3 loop spans 14 amino acids. Germline loops: CDR1 SGHVS, CDR2 FQNEAQ. Trimming at V came to 4 bases and at J to 6 bases, leaving 4 bases not matched to a gene.

V is TRBV5-1 and J is TRBJ1-3, with D unclear. The CDR3 is made up of 15 amino acids. Germline V gene sequence: CDR1 SGHRS, CDR2 YFSETQ. V lost 3 bases, J lost 0 bases, and 10 bases lay in between. The CDR3 is CASSSSGISGNTIYF. CDR3 sequence (DNA): TGCGCCAGCAGCTCGTCCGGGATCTCTGGAAACACCATATATTTT.

V usage is TRBV6-5 and J usage is TRBJ2-7; perhaps TRBD2 as D (7 bases). The V gene's germline CDR1 is MNHEY and CDR2 SVGAGI. V lost 8 bases, J lost 2 bases, and 10 bases lay in between. There are 12 residues in the CDR3. The CDR3 spells CASGRGPYEQYF. CDR3 nucleotide sequence: TGTGCCAGCGGGCGGGGGCCCTACGAGCAGTACTTC.